The 2 T cell receptor beta chains below were found in one sample sequenced in a study of blood T cell repertoires in COVID-19 (dated by TCRdb to 2020 to 2022). The library came from the immunoSEQ multiplex PCR assay. The table was pulled from immuneACCESS by TCRdb, which kept in-frame rearrangements only. Such tables lose some clones; where checked, under half of the loss comes from unresolved V genes, and the rest has no known cause. The sample data list roughly 49,000 clones, and 85% to 90% of these were observed just once. Jointly, the top ten make up roughly 4.5% of the sample. The specimen was peripheral blood. All receptors come from a man older than 75 with active COVID-19.

This clone was seen only once. The chain recombines TRBV24-1 with TRBJ2-7; weak D call: TRBD1 (6 bases). Germline loops: CDR1 KGHDR, CDR2 SFDVKD. This CDR3 is built from 13 residues. Trimming shortened V by 12 bases and J by 6 bases, and 20 bases separated the two germline ends. For the CDR3, the DNA is TGTGCCCCCTACCAGGGGTGGGTCCCCGAGCAGTACTTC. Translated: CAPYQGWVPEQYF.

The V call is TRBV30, the J call TRBJ2-7, with 8 bases that match TRBD1. V lost 2 bases and J lost 1; bases outside the gene matches: 4. Germline V gene data show CDR1 as GTSNPN and CDR2 as SVGIG (reference sequence). The CDR3 extends over 14 amino acids. The CDR3 loop is CAWSSGTGSYEQYF. The CDR3 DNA follows: TGTGCCTGGAGTTCCGGGACAGGTTCCTACGAGCAGTACTTC.